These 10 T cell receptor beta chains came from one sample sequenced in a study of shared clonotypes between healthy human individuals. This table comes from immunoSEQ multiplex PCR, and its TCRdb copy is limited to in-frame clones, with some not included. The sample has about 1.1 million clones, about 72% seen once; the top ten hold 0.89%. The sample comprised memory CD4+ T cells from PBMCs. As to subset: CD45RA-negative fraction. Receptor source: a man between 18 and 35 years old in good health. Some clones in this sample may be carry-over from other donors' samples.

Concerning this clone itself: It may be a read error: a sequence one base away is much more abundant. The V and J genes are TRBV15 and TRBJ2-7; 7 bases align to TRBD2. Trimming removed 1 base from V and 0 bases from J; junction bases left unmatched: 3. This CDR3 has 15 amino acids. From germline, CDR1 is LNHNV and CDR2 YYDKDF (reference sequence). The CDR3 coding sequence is TGTGCCACCAGCAGAGGGGGAGGGAGCTCCTACGAGCAGTACTTC. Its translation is CATSRGGGSSYEQYF.

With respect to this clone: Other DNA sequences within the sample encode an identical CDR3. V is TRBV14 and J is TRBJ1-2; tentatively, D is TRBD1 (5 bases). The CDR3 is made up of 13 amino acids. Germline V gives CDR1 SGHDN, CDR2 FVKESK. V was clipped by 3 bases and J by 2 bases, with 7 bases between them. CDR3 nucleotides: TGTGCCAGCAGCCAGGGGCAGAACTATGGCTACACCTTC. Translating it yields CASSQGQNYGYTF.

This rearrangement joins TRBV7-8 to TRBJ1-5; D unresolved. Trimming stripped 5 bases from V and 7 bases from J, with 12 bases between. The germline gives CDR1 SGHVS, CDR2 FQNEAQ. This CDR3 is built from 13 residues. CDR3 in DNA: TGTGCCAGCAGCCGAGACTACGCGCAGCCCCAGCATTTT. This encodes CASSRDYAQPQHF.

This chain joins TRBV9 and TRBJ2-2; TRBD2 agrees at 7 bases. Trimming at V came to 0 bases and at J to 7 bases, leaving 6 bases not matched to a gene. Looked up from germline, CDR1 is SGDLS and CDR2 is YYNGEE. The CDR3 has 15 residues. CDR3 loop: CASSVVGRLGGELFF. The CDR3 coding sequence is TGTGCCAGCAGCGTAGTCGGGAGGTTGGGCGGGGAGCTGTTTTTT.

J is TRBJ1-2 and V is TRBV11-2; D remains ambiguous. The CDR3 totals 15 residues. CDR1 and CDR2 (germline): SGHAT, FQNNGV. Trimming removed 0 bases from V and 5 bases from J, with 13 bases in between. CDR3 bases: TGTGCCAGCAGCTTAGAACCATTCGACTTTTATGGCTACACCTTC. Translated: CASSLEPFDFYGYTF.

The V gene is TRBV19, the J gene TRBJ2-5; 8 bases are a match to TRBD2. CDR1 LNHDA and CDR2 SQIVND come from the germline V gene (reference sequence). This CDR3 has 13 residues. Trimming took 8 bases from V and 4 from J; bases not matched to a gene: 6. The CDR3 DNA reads TGTGCCAGTTCTGAAGCGGGAGCAGAGACCCAGTACTTC. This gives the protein CASSEAGAETQYF.

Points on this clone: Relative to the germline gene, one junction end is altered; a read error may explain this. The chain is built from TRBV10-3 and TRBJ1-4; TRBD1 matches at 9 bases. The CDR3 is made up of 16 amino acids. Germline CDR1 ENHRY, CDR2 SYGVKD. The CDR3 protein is CASSPLLAGQGGKLFF. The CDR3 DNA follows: TGTGCCAGCAGTCCCCTCCTTGCGGGACAGGGCGGAAAACTGTTTTTT.

For the CDR3, the DNA is TGTGCCAGCAGTCACGGACAAGACACCGGGGAGCTGTTTTTT. This encodes CASSHGQDTGELFF. This chain joins TRBV28 and TRBJ2-2, with a tentative D call TRBD1 (5 bases). V was cut by 5 bases and J by 3 bases, with 10 bases left in between. This CDR3 is built from 14 residues. Germline V gene lookup returns CDR1 MDHEN and CDR2 SYDVKM.

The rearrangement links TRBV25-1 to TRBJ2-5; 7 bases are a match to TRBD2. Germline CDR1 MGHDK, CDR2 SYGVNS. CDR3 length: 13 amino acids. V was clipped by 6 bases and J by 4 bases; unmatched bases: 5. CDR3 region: CASSPGGRETQYF. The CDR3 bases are TGTGCCAGCAGCCCGGGAGGTCGAGAGACCCAGTACTTC.

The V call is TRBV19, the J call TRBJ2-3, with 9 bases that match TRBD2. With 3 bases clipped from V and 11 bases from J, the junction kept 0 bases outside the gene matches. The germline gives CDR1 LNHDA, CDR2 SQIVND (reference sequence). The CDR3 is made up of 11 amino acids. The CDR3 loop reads CASSISGRQYF. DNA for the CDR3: TGTGCCAGTAGTATTAGCGGGAGGCAGTATTTT.